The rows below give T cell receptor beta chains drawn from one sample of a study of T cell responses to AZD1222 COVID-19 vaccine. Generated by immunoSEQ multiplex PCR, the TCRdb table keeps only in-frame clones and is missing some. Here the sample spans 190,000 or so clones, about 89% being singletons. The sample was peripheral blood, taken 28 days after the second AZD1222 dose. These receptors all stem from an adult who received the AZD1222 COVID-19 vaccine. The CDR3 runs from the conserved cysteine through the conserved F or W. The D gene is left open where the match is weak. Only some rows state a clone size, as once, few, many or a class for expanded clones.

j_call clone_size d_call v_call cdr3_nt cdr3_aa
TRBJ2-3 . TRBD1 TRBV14 TGTGCCAGCAGCCTGACGACAGGGTTGAATACGCAGTATTTT CASSLTTGLNTQYF
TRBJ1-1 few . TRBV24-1 TGTGCCACCAGTGTTGGGGACCGGGGAGCTTTCTTT CATSVGDRGAFF
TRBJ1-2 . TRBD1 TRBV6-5 TGTGCCAGCAGACACAGGGGGGACTATGGCTACACCTTC CASRHRGDYGYTF
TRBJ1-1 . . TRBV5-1 TGCGCCAGCAGCCCGGACCTAGTATTCACTGAAGCTTTCTTT CASSPDLVFTEAFF
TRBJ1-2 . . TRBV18 TGTGCCAGCTCACCCGGAGTTTCCTCGGGGGGCTACACCTTC CASSPGVSSGGYTF
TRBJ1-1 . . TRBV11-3 TGTGCCAGCAGCTTTCTGGGGTGGGGAGAACGGGGGACTGAAGCTTTCTTT CASSFLGWGERGTEAFF
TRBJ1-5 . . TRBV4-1 TGCGCCAGCAGCCAAGACATTGCCGTCGGGGGCGAGGGACAGCCCCAGCATTTT CASSQDIAVGGEGQPQHF
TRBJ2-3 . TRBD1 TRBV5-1 TGCGCCAGCAGCCCCGACAGGGCACTCACAGATACGCAGTATTTT CASSPDRALTDTQYF
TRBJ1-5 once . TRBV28 TGTGCCAGCAGTCAAGAGGTGTTCCAGCCCCAGCATTTT CASSQEVFQPQHF
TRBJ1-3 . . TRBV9 TGTGCCAGCAGCGTAGAGCTTAGGGACTCTGGAAACACCATATATTTT CASSVELRDSGNTIYF
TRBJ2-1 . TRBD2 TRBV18 TGTGCCAGCTCACCACAGCGGGAGGTGGGGTTCTTC CASSPQREVGFF
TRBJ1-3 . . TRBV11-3 TGTGCCAGCAGCCCAGCGAACACCATATATTTT CASSPANTIYF
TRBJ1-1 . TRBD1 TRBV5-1 TGCGCCAGCAGCCTCACGCCCGGGACAGGGGGTACTGAAGCTTTCTTT CASSLTPGTGGTEAFF
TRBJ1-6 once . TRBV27 TGTGCCAGCAGTTTCCGCTCTGGACAGATCTTCTCCTATAATTCACCCCTCCACTTT CASSFRSGQIFSYNSPLHF
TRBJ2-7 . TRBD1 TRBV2 TGTGCCAGCACCGCACGGACAGGGGGCGACGAGCAGTACTTC CASTARTGGDEQYF
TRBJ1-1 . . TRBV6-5 TGTGCCAGCAGATTGAACACTGAAGCTTTCTTT CASRLNTEAFF
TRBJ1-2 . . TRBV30 TGTGCCTGGAGTGTAGGACACACTACCTATGGCTACACCTTC CAWSVGHTTYGYTF
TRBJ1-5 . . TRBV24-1 TGTGCCACCAGTGAGGGTTCCAATCAGCCCCAGCATTTT CATSEGSNQPQHF
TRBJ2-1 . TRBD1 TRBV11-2 TGTGCCAGCAGCTCCCCCCCCACAGACAGGGGTTTTGGTTTCTTC CASSSPPTDRGFGFF
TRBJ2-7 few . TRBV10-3 TGTGCCATCAGTGAGTCGGGGGAGGAGCAGTACTTC CAISESGEEQYF
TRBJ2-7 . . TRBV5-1 TGCGCCAGCCTTGCGATTCCAGGCTCCTACGAGCAGTACTTC CASLAIPGSYEQYF